The 28 T cell receptor beta chains listed next were all sequenced from one sample in a study of T cells after yellow fever vaccination. TCRdb re-analysed the 5' RACE reads in MiXCR, keeping a single row per CDR3 protein. The sample lists just under 85,000 distinct CDR3 sequences, 13% occurring once. The sequencing here drew on CD8+ T cells not binding an NS4B(214-222) dextramer, sorted from PBMCs, taken roughly 20 days after the first yellow fever vaccination. These TCRs come from a man aged 18 to 35 who received the YFV17D yellow fever vaccine.

This clonotype was recorded at least ten times. The rearrangement joins TRBV29-1 to TRBJ1-2; tentatively, D is TRBD1 (6 bases). This CDR3 has 16 amino acids. In germline, CDR1 is SQVTM, CDR2 ANQGSEA. The V end was cut by 4 bases, the J end by 0 bases, with 18 bases between. DNA of the CDR3: TGCAGCGTTGTCCCGAGGGGGAGAGGAACTAACTATGGCTACACCTTC. It translates to CSVVPRGRGTNYGYTF.

This rearrangement joins TRBV6-4 to TRBJ2-1; 9 bases agree with TRBD2. Losses at the gene ends were 6 bases for V and 4 bases for J; bases not matched to a gene: 7. Germline V gene lookup returns CDR1 MRHNA and CDR2 SNTAGT. The CDR3 has 15 residues. The CDR3 spells CASSVESGGYNEQFF. The CDR3 nucleotides read TGTGCCAGCAGCGTGGAGAGCGGGGGGTACAATGAGCAGTTCTTC.

The rearrangement joins TRBV6-1 to TRBJ2-1; a weak D match, TRBD2 (7 bases). Trimming took 5 bases from V and 2 from J, leaving 13 bases between them. Germline V gene data show CDR1 as MNHNS and CDR2 as SASEGT. The CDR3 has 15 amino acids. The CDR3 nucleotides are TGTGCCAGCAGTCCCTGGGGGGGGCCCTACAATGAGCAGTTCTTC. It translates to CASSPWGGPYNEQFF.

The chain combines TRBV12-3 or TRBV12-4 with TRBJ2-3; D unresolved. The CDR3 is made up of 15 amino acids. The germline V and J ends were trimmed by 4 bases and 2 bases, with 13 bases remaining between them. In DNA form, the CDR3 reads TGTGCCAGCAGTTCCAGCTGGCGGAACACAGATACGCAGTATTTT. Translation gives CASSSSWRNTDTQYF.

This clonotype was seen more than once but under ten times. This chain joins TRBV6-6 and TRBJ2-7; D is unresolved. V lost 5 bases to trimming and J lost 3 bases, with 11 bases between them. This CDR3 has 13 residues. CDR1 and CDR2 from the germline V gene are MNHNY and SVGAGI (reference sequence). The CDR3 DNA follows: TGTGCCAGCAGTACCTCCAGGAACTACGAGCAGTACGTC. This codes for CASSTSRNYEQYV.

This clonotype has more than one count but fewer than ten. The genes are TRBV14 and TRBJ2-7; no clear D gene. V lost 0 bases to trimming and J lost 10 bases, with 7 bases between them. The CDR3 totals 11 residues. CDR1 and CDR2 from the germline V gene are SGHDN and FVKESK. The CDR3 loop reads CASSQDKGQYV. For the CDR3, the DNA is TGTGCCAGCAGCCAAGACAAAGGCCAGTACGTC.

This clonotype has just a few counts. This chain connects TRBV6-1 to TRBJ2-3, with a weak D call TRBD1 (5 bases). Trimming shortened V by 5 bases and J by 5 bases, and 20 bases separated the two germline ends. The CDR3 contains 16 residues. Germline V gene data show CDR1 as MNHNS and CDR2 as SASEGT. The CDR3 sequence is CASSKSRVTQVDTQYF. The CDR3 DNA sequence: TGTGCCAGCAGTAAGAGCAGGGTAACGCAGGTAGATACGCAGTATTTT.

This clonotype was seen only a few times. J is TRBJ1-2 and V is TRBV27; D gene unclear. With 3 bases removed from V and 4 bases from J, the gap between germline ends came to 18 bases. Germline CDR1 and CDR2: MNHEY and SMNVEV (reference sequence). The CDR3 consists of 16 residues. CDR3 region: CASSLVGPETLYGYTF. CDR3 nucleotide sequence: TGTGCCAGCAGTTTGGTCGGGCCGGAGACACTCTATGGCTACACCTTC.

The chain is built from TRBV7-8 and TRBJ2-6; no firm D call. The V gene lost 5 bases and the J gene lost 0 bases, with 8 bases spanning the gap. Germline CDR1 SGHVS, CDR2 FQNEAQ. The CDR3 is 15 amino acids. This chain's CDR3 is CASSPRPSGANVLTF. The CDR3 DNA reads TGTGCCAGCAGCCCCCGACCCTCTGGGGCCAACGTCCTGACTTTC.

This chain links TRBV2 with TRBJ2-2, with D tentatively TRBD1 (6 bases). The germline V gene encodes CDR1 SNHLY and CDR2 FYNNEI. V lost 0 bases and J 6 bases, leaving 11 bases between the germline ends. The CDR3 length is 15 residues. CDR3 bases: TGTGCCAGCAGTGAAGCAGCTACAGGGTCCGGGGAGCTGTTTTTT. Its translation is CASSEAATGSGELFF.

This clonotype was observed a handful of times. The genes are TRBV19 and TRBJ2-3; D not certain. Trimming shortened V by 3 bases and J by 3 bases, and 4 bases separated the two germline ends. This CDR3 spans 12 amino acids. Per the germline V gene, CDR1 is LNHDA and CDR2 is SQIVND (reference sequence). CDR3 nucleotide sequence: TGTGCCAGTAGTATCGGAACAGATACGCAGTATTTT. Protein product: CASSIGTDTQYF.

For this clonotype: This may arise from a read error, as a much more abundant clone is one base away. This chain joins TRBV6-4 and TRBJ2-2; unclear D gene. The CDR3 contains 13 residues. CDR1 is MRHNA and CDR2 is SNTAGT in the germline V gene. CDR3 nucleotide sequence: TGTGGCAGCAGTGACTCAGAGGTCGGGGAGCTGTTTTTT. This encodes CGSSDSEVGELFF.

In its sample, this clonotype was seen a few times. The genes are TRBV6-2 or TRBV6-3 and TRBJ1-1; D is unresolved. CDR1 is MNHEY, CDR2 SVGEGT, per germline. V was trimmed by 2 bases and J by 3 bases, leaving 16 bases between them. The CDR3 is 16 amino acids. In DNA, the CDR3 is TGTGCCAGCAGTTACGTTGTGGGCTCCGGAGACACTGAAGCTTTCTTT. It specifies CASSYVVGSGDTEAFF.

V and J are TRBV5-3 and TRBJ2-7; D tentatively reads TRBD1 or TRBD2 (7 bases each). TRBV5-3 is given ORF status, its function remaining uncertain. V gave up 0 bases and J gave up 2 bases, with 21 bases separating them. There are 18 residues in the CDR3. DNA for the CDR3: TGTGCCAGAAGCTTGGATGGCAGCCGGGGGGACAGAACCTACGAGCAGTACTTC. Its protein product is CARSLDGSRGDRTYEQYF.

As regards this clonotype: The conserved phenylalanine or tryptophan is not found at the CDR3 terminus, so this likely reflects a read error. V is TRBV29-1 and J is TRBJ2-4; D could derive from TRBD1 or TRBD2 (5 bases each). CDR3 length equals 13 residues. Germline V gene sequence: CDR1 SQVTM, CDR2 ANQGSEA. V dropped 7 bases and J dropped 6 bases, with 16 bases sitting between them. Here the CDR3 DNA reads TGCAGCGGTGTACGATCGGGGACAAACATTCAGTACCTC. It yields the protein CSGVRSGTNIQYL.

This clonotype was seen only a few times. The chain combines TRBV2 with TRBJ2-7; 8 bases match TRBD2. V dropped 8 bases and J dropped 2; count of bases not matched to a gene: 8. This CDR3 has 14 amino acids. Germline lookup yields CDR1 SNHLY and CDR2 FYNNEI. The CDR3 loop reads CASGERGLPYEQYF. As DNA, the CDR3 is TGTGCCAGCGGCGAGCGGGGGCTTCCCTACGAGCAGTACTTC. The full variable domain, in which reference TRBV2 and TRBJ2-7 provide the parts outside the CDR3, is EPEVTQTPSHQVTQMGQEVILRCVPISNHLYFYWYRQILGQKVEFLVSFYNNEISEKSEIFDDQFSVERPDGSNFTLKIRSTKLEDSAMYFCASGERGLPYEQYFGPGTRLTVT.

This clonotype was detected many times. The rearrangement uses TRBV4-1 and TRBJ2-3; no firm D call. The CDR3 runs 14 residues. The germline V gene encodes CDR1 MGHRA and CDR2 YSYEKL. Trimming removed 4 bases from V and 2 bases from J, with 10 bases in between. The CDR3 sequence is CASSRTVTTDTQYF. In DNA, the CDR3 is TGCGCCAGCAGCCGAACGGTTACCACAGATACGCAGTATTTT.

Many counts were recorded for this clonotype. The chain uses TRBV4-3 and TRBJ2-5; no clear D gene. This CDR3 contains 13 residues. Germline V CDR1 and CDR2: LGHNA, YSLEER. The germline V and J ends were trimmed by 4 bases and 7 bases, with 13 bases remaining between them. In nucleotides, the CDR3 is TGCGCCAGCAGCCCAAGACCCGACTCGACCCAGTACTTC. Translating gives CASSPRPDSTQYF.

CDR3 loop: CASKSWGPDTQYF. DNA of the CDR3: TGTGCCAGCAAGAGTTGGGGGCCGGATACGCAGTATTTT. V gene TRBV7-9 combines with J gene TRBJ2-3; tentative D call: TRBD1 (6 bases). The CDR3 contains 13 residues. Germline assignment: CDR1 SEHNR and CDR2 FQNEAQ (reference sequence). Trimming removed 7 bases at V and 6 bases at J, with 14 bases between.

This clonotype has a count of ten or more. V gene TRBV12-3 or TRBV12-4 combines with J gene TRBJ2-2; D unclear. The CDR3 spans 14 residues. V lost 6 bases and J lost 2, with 10 bases in between. In nucleotides, the CDR3 is TGTGCCAGCAGCCCGGGCCAAAACACCGGGGAGCTGTTTTTT. Amino acid sequence: CASSPGQNTGELFF.

This chain links TRBV4-3 with TRBJ2-3; the D is unclear. Trimming shortened V by 1 base and J by 2 bases, and 10 bases separated the two germline ends. Germline V CDR1 and CDR2: LGHNA, YSLEER. The CDR3 covers 15 residues. In nucleotides, the CDR3 is TGCGCCAGCAGCCAAGTTAGTGGGGACACAGATACGCAGTATTTT. This encodes CASSQVSGDTDTQYF.

This clonotype came up a few times. This CDR3 is CASGLRTGGDTEAFF. Here the CDR3 DNA reads TGTGCTAGTGGTTTGCGGACAGGGGGGGACACTGAAGCTTTCTTT. This sequence joins TRBV12-5 and TRBJ1-1; 10 nucleotides align to TRBD1. The CDR3 is made up of 15 amino acids. The germline V gene encodes CDR1 LGHNT and CDR2 FRNRAP. V shed 2 bases and J 3 bases; nucleotides not matched to a gene: 3. Filled out from reference TRBV12-5 and TRBJ1-1, the complete variable domain reads DARVTQTPRHKVTEMGQEVTMRCQPILGHNTVFWYRQTMMQGLELLAYFRNRAPLDDSGMPKDRFSAEMPDATLATLKIQPSEPRDSAVYFCASGLRTGGDTEAFFGQGTRLTVV.

A few counts support this clonotype. J is TRBJ1-5 and V is TRBV29-1; D gene uncertain. Trimming stripped 3 bases from V and 5 bases from J, with 8 bases between. Germline V CDR1 and CDR2: SQVTM, ANQGSEA. This CDR3 contains 12 residues. CDR3 in DNA: TGCAGCGTTGAGGGTGACGATCAGCCCCAGCATTTT. It yields the protein CSVEGDDQPQHF.

This clonotype has only a few counts. The chain joins TRBV6-5 to TRBJ2-1; D gene uncertain. CDR3 length: 15 amino acids. The germline CDR1 and CDR2 sequences are MNHEY and SVGAGI. Trimming took 4 bases from V and 9 from J, leaving 19 bases between them. The CDR3 region is CASSLAALGRGEQFF. The CDR3, as DNA: TGTGCCAGCAGTTTAGCCGCCCTAGGTCGAGGTGAGCAGTTCTTC.

The chain recombines TRBV11-2 with TRBJ2-7, with a weak D call TRBD1 (6 bases). V was clipped by 1 base and J by 2 bases, with 12 bases between them. Germline V CDR1 and CDR2: SGHAT, FQNNGV. The length of the CDR3 is 15 residues. CDR3 in amino acids: CASSLGQGSAYEQYF. In nucleotides, the CDR3 is TGTGCCAGCAGCTTAGGCCAGGGGAGCGCCTACGAGCAGTACTTC.

The V and J genes are TRBV6-1 and TRBJ2-7; 8 nucleotides line up with TRBD1. J was trimmed by 3 bases and V by 2 bases; bases with no gene match: 6. Germline V gene sequence: CDR1 MNHNS, CDR2 SASEGT. This CDR3 has 15 amino acids. CDR3 sequence: CASSEFYGQGYEQYF. The CDR3 nucleotides are TGTGCCAGCAGTGAATTTTATGGACAGGGCTACGAGCAGTACTTC.

This clonotype turned up a few times. The chain links TRBV4-1 to TRBJ1-3; unclear D gene. The CDR3 is made up of 14 amino acids. Trimming stripped 5 bases from V and 2 bases from J, with 10 bases between. Germline assignment: CDR1 MGHRA and CDR2 YSYEKL. The CDR3 loop reads CASSSRVAGNTIYF. DNA of the CDR3: TGCGCCAGCAGCTCAAGGGTAGCTGGAAACACCATATATTTT.

This clonotype was detected a few times. J is TRBJ2-7 and V is TRBV2; 10 positions match TRBD2. Germline V gene data show CDR1 as SNHLY and CDR2 as FYNNEI. There are 16 residues in the CDR3. Losses at the gene ends were 9 bases for V and 2 bases for J; bases not matched to a gene: 13. The CDR3 spells CARDGGQLAGTYEQYF. CDR3 sequence (DNA): TGTGCCAGGGATGGGGGGCAACTAGCGGGGACCTACGAGCAGTACTTC.